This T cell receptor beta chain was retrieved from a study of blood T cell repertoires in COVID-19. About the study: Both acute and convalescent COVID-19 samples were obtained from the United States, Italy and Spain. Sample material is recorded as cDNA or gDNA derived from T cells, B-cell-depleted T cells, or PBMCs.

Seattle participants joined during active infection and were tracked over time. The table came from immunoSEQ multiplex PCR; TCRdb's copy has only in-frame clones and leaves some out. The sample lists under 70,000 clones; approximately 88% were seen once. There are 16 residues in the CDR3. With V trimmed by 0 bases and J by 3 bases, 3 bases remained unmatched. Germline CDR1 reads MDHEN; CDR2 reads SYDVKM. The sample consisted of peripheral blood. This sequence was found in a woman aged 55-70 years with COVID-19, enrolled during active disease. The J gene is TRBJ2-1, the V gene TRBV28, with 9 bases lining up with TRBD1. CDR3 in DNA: TGTGCCAGCAGTTTATGGGGACAGGGTCACTACAATGAGCAGTTCTTC. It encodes CASSLWGQGHYNEQFF.